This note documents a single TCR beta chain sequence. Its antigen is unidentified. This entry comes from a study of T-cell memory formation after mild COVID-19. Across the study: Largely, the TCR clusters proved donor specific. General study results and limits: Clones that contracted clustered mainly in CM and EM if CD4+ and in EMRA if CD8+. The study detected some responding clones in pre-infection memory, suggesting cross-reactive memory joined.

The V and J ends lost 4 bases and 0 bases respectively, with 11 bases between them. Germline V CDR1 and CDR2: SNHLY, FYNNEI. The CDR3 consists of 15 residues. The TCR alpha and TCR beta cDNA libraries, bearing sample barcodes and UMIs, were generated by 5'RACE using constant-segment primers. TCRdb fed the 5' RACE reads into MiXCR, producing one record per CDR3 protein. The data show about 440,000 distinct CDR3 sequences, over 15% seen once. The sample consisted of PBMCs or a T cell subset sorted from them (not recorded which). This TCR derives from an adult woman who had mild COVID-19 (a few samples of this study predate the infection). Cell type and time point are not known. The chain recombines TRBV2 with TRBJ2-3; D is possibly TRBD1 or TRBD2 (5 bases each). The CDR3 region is CASSGDGLSTDTQYF. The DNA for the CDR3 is TGTGCCAGCAGTGGGGACGGGTTGAGCACAGATACGCAGTATTTT.